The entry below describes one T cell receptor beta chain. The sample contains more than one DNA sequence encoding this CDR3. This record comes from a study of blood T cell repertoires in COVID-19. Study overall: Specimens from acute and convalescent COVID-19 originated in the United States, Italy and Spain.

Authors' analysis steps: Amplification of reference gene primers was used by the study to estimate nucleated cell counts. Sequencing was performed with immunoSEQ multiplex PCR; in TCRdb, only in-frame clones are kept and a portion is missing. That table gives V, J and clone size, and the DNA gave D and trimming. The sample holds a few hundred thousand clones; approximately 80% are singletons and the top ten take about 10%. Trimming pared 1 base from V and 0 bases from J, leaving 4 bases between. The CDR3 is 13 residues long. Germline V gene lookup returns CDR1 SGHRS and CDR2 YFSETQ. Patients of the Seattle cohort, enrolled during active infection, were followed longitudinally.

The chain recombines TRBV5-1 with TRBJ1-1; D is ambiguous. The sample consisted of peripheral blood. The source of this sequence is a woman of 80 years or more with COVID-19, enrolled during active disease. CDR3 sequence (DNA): TGCGCCAGCAGCTTGAACATGAACACTGAAGCTTTCTTT. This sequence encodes CASSLNMNTEAFF.